This T cell receptor beta chain stems from a study of cytomegalovirus exposure and HLA in healthy donors. Measured with immunoSEQ multiplex PCR; TCRdb has only the in-frame clones, and not every one. The sample lists under 250,000 clones; less than 90% were seen once. The source of this sequence is a woman under 30 in good health and CMV-seronegative. Sequencing was carried out using PBMCs.

The CDR3 loop is CASSVEAWRWGAQYF. In DNA form, the CDR3 reads TGTGCCAGCAGCGTAGAGGCGTGGCGGTGGGGGGCCCAGTACTTC. The chain is built from TRBV9 and TRBJ2-5; perhaps TRBD2 as D (6 bases). Germline V gene lookup returns CDR1 SGDLS and CDR2 YYNGEE. The CDR3 runs 15 residues. V was shortened by 0 bases and J by 9 bases, with 18 bases between the two germline ends. The whole variable domain, filled in from reference TRBV9 and TRBJ2-5, reads DSGVTQTPKHLITATGQRVTLRCSPRSGDLSVYWYQQSLDQGLQFLIQYYNGEERAKGNILERFSAQQFPDLHSELNLSSLELGDSALYFCASSVEAWRWGAQYFGPGTRLLVL.